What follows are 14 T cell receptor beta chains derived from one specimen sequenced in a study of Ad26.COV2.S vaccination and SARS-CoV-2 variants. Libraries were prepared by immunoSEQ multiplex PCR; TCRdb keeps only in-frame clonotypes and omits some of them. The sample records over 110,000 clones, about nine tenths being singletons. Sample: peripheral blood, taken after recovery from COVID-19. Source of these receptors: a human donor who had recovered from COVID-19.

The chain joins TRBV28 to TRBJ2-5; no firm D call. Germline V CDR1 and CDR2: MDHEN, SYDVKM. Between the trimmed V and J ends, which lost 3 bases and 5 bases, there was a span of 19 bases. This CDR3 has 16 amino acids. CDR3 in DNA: TGTGCCAGCAGTTTCCTGTGGGCTCCGCTGTGGGAGACCCAGTACTTC. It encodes CASSFLWAPLWETQYF.

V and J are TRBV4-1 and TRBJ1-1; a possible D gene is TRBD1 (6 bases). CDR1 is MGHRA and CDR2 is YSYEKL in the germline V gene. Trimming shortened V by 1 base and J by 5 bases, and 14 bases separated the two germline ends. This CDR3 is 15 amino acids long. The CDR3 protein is CASSQGGGRRTEAFF. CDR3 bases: TGCGCCAGCAGCCAAGGCGGGGGGCGGAGGACTGAAGCTTTCTTT.

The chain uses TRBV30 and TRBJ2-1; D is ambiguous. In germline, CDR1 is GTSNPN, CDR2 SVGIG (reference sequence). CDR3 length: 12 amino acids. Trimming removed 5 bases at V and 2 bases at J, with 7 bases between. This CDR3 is CAWGDTYNEQFF. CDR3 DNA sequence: TGTGCCTGGGGCGACACCTACAATGAGCAGTTCTTC.

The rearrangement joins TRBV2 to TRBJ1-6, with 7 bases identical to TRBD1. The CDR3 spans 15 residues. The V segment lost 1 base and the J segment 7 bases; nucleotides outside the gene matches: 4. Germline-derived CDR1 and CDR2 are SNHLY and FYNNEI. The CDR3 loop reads CASSEDRGGNSPLHF. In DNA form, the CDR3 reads TGTGCCAGCAGTGAAGACAGGGGTGGGAATTCACCCCTCCACTTT.

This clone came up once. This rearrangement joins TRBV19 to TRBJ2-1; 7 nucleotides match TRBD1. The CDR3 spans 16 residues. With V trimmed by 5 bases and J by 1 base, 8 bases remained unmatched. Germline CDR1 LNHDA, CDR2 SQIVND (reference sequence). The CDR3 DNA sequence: TGTGCCAGTAGTGAAAGGGGCAGGGGGTCCTACAATGAGCAGTTCTTC. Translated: CASSERGRGSYNEQFF.

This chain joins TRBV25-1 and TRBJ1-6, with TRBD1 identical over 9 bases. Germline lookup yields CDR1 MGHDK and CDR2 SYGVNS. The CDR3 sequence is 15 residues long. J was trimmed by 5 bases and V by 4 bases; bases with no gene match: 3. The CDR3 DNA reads TGTGCCAGCAGTGCAGGGGACAGGGATAATTCACCCCTCCACTTT. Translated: CASSAGDRDNSPLHF.

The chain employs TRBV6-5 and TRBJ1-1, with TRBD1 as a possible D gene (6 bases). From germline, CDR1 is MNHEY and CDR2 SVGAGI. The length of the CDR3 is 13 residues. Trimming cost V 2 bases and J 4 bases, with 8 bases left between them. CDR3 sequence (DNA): TGTGCCAGCAGTTACAACAGGGTCACTGAAGCTTTCTTT. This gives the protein CASSYNRVTEAFF.

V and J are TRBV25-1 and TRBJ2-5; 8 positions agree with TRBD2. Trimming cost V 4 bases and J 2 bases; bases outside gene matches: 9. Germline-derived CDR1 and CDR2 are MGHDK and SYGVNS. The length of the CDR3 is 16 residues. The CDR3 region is CASSGRGGPGQETQYF. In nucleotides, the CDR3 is TGTGCCAGCAGTGGACGCGGGGGGCCCGGACAAGAGACCCAGTACTTC.

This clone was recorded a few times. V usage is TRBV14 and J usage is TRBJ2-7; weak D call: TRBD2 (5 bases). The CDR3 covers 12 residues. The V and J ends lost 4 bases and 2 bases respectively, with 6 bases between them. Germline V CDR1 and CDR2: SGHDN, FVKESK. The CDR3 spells CASSPGAYEQYF. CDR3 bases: TGTGCCAGCAGCCCCGGGGCCTACGAGCAGTACTTC.

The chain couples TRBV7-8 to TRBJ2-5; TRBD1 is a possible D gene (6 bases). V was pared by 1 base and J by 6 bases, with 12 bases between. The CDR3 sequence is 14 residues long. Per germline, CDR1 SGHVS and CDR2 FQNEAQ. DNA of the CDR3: TGTGCCAGCAGCTTAGACATAGGGGGAAAGACCCAGTACTTC. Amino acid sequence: CASSLDIGGKTQYF. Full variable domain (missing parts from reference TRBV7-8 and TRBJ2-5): GAGVSQSPRYKVAKRGQDVALRCDPISGHVSLFWYQQALGQGPEFLTYFQNEAQLDKSGLPSDRFFAERPEGSVSTLKIQRTQQEDSAVYLCASSLDIGGKTQYFGPGTRLLVL.

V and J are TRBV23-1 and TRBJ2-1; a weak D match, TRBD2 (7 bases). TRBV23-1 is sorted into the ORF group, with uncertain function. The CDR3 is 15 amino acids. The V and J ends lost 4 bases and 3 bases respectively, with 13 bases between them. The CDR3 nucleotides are TGCGCCAGCAGTCCCGCGGGGGCCCACTACAATGAGCAGTTCTTC. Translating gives CASSPAGAHYNEQFF.

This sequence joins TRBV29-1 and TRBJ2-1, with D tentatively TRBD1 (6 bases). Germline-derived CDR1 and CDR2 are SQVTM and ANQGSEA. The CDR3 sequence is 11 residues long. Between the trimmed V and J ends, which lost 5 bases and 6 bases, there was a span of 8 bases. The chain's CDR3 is CSVLDSNEQFF. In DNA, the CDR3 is TGCAGCGTTCTGGACAGCAATGAGCAGTTCTTC.

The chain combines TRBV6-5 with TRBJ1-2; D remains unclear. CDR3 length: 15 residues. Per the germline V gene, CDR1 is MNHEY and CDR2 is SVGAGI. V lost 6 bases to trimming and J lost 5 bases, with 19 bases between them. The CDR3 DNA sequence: TGTGCCAGCAGGCCCTTTTCGGGAGGAGGGTATGGCTACACCTTC. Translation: CASRPFSGGGYGYTF.

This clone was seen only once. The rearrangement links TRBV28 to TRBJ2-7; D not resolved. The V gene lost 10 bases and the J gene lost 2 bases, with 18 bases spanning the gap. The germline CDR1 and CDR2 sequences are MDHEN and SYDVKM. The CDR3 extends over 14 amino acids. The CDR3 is CATSGIQPPYEQYF. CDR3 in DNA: TGTGCCACGTCCGGCATCCAACCACCCTACGAGCAGTACTTC.